This entry lists 24 T cell receptor beta chains sequenced from one sample in a study of T cell clusters in autoimmune cytopenias. TRB rearrangements were amplified by touch-down multiplex PCR with mixed TRB-A/B primers. TCRdb re-called the multiplex PCR reads, yielding one record per CDR3 amino acid sequence without DNA. Here the sample table reports nearly 9,000 distinct CDR3 sequences. TRB amplification used roughly 250 ng of peripheral blood genomic DNA. The sequenced sample consisted of peripheral blood. These receptors came from a human donor with an autoimmune cytopenia or autoimmune hepatitis (not recorded which).

This chain joins TRBV30 and TRBJ1-3; the D call from TCRdb, TRBD1, cannot be confirmed without DNA. Germline V gives CDR1 GTSNPN, CDR2 SVGIG (reference sequence). The CDR3 contains 15 residues. Here the CDR3 reads CAWSEGDMNGDTIYF. Full variable domain (outside the CDR3, taken from reference TRBV30 and TRBJ1-3): SQTIHQWPATLVQPVGSPLSLECTVEGTSNPNLYWYRQAAGRGLQLLFYSVGIGQISSEVPQNLSASRPQDRQFILSSKKLLLSDSGFYLCAWSEGDMNGDTIYFGEGSWLTVV.

V is TRBV28 and J is TRBJ2-7; TCRdb lists TRBD1, though no DNA is available to test this call. The CDR3 contains 12 residues. CDR1 and CDR2 (germline): MDHEN, SYDVKM. CDR3 sequence reads: CASSSVGAEQYF.

The chain uses TRBV6-1 and TRBJ1-2. Germline V lookup: CDR1 MNHNS, CDR2 SASEGT. This CDR3 spans 14 amino acids. This CDR3 is CASSAWSWGYGYTF.

J is TRBJ1-5 and V is TRBV27; TCRdb proposes TRBD1, but this gene call is untestable without DNA. The CDR3 sequence is 15 residues long. Germline CDR1 MNHEY, CDR2 SMNVEV (reference sequence). The CDR3: CASRTGGAGNQPQHF.

This chain joins TRBV20-1 and TRBJ1-1. The CDR3 is made up of 14 amino acids. Looked up from germline, CDR1 is DFQATT and CDR2 is SNEGSKA (reference sequence). The CDR3 region is CSAAWEGMNTEAFF.

By frequency, this clonotype is medium-sized. The J gene is TRBJ2-2, the V gene TRBV30. Per germline, CDR1 GTSNPN and CDR2 SVGIG (reference sequence). There are 12 residues in the CDR3. CDR3: CAWSDTPGELFF.

The chain carries TRBV27 and TRBJ2-3; no DNA is available, so the TRBD1 call from TCRdb remains unchecked. The CDR3 runs to 14 residues. Germline-derived CDR1 and CDR2 are MNHEY and SMNVEV (reference sequence). The CDR3: CATSPQGTPDTQYF.

The gene calls are TRBV10-3 and TRBJ1-2. This CDR3 comprises 14 residues. Germline CDR1 reads ENHRY; CDR2 reads SYGVKD. The CDR3 is CAIRPPAGNYGYTF.

This chain links TRBV6-1 with TRBJ1-6; TCRdb's D gene call, TRBD1, goes unchecked for lack of DNA. The CDR3 sequence is 13 residues long. Germline CDR1 MNHNS, CDR2 SASEGT. The CDR3 spells CATQGLNNSPLHF.

This clonotype is classed as medium-sized by frequency. J is TRBJ1-2 and V is TRBV27. Germline loops: CDR1 MNHEY, CDR2 SMNVEV (reference sequence). This CDR3 spans 12 amino acids. This CDR3 reads CASQGEGYGYTF.

The genes are TRBV27 and TRBJ1-2; TCRdb's assignment of TRBD1 cannot be checked, as there is no DNA. The CDR3 contains 13 residues. Germline CDR1 reads MNHEY; CDR2 reads SMNVEV (reference sequence). CDR3 residues: CASGDRVWNGYTF.

This clonotype counts as medium-sized by frequency. The rearrangement joins TRBV12-3 or TRBV12-4 to TRBJ1-5. The CDR3 has 15 amino acids. CDR3 loop: CASSLTTGEGQPQHF.

V is TRBV6-5 and J is TRBJ2-5; without DNA, the TCRdb call of TRBD1 cannot be checked. The CDR3 is made up of 18 amino acids. In germline, CDR1 is MNHEY, CDR2 SVGAGI. The CDR3 region is CASSYSSPFRTYAETQYF.

By frequency, this clonotype registers medium-sized. The chain carries TRBV29-1 and TRBJ2-1; lacking DNA, the TRBD2 call made by TCRdb goes unchecked. The CDR3 length is 14 residues. Germline loops: CDR1 SQVTM, CDR2 ANQGSEA. The CDR3 is CSVEPSGRRNEQFF.

This chain uses TRBV14 with TRBJ2-3; lacking DNA, the TRBD1 call made by TCRdb goes unchecked. The CDR3 length is 14 residues. Germline V gene sequence: CDR1 SGHDN, CDR2 FVKESK. This CDR3 is CASSQNYGGDTQYF. The variable domain in full, completed from reference TRBV14 and TRBJ2-3, reads EAGVTQFPSHSVIEKGQTVTLRCDPISGHDNLYWYRRVMGKEIKFLLHFVKESKQDESGMPNNRFLAERTGGTYSTLKVQPAELEDSGVYFCASSQNYGGDTQYFGPGTRLTVL.

The chain uses TRBV6-5 and TRBJ2-5; TCRdb's D call, TRBD2, is unchecked because there is no DNA. The CDR3 loop spans 15 amino acids. In germline, CDR1 is MNHEY, CDR2 SVGAGI. The CDR3 sequence is CASSPSSGSGETQYF.

This sequence joins TRBV24-1 and TRBJ2-3. Germline loops: CDR1 KGHDR, CDR2 SFDVKD. The CDR3 spans 14 residues. The chain's CDR3 is CATSDYGDIDTQYF.

The rearrangement uses TRBV6-5 and TRBJ1-6; TCRdb's D gene call, TRBD1, goes unchecked for lack of DNA. In germline, CDR1 is MNHEY, CDR2 SVGAGI. The CDR3 extends over 14 amino acids. The CDR3 loop is CASSLTPLNSPLHF.

J is TRBJ2-1 and V is TRBV5-6; lacking DNA, the TRBD2 call made by TCRdb goes unchecked. Germline V gene sequence: CDR1 SGHDT, CDR2 YYEEEE. The CDR3 totals 16 residues. CDR3 sequence reads: CASSPLAGASYNEQFF.

This clonotype ranks as medium-sized in terms of frequency. The J gene is TRBJ1-5, the V gene TRBV10-3; TCRdb gives TRBD1 as the D gene, but with no DNA this cannot be confirmed. The CDR3 is made up of 14 amino acids. Germline values: CDR1 ENHRY, CDR2 SYGVKD. The CDR3 sequence: CAISLQGSNQPQHF.

This clonotype shows up as medium-sized by frequency. The genes are TRBV19 and TRBJ1-2; the TCRdb D gene call, TRBD1, has no DNA to confirm it. The CDR3 length is 14 residues. Germline CDR1 LNHDA, CDR2 SQIVND (reference sequence). CDR3 loop: CASSRTALNYGYTF. Using reference TRBV19 and TRBJ1-2 for the parts outside the CDR3, the full variable domain is DGGITQSPKYLFRKEGQNVTLSCEQNLNHDAMYWYRQDPGQGLRLIYYSQIVNDFQKGDIAEGYSVSREKKESFPLTVTSAQKNPTAFYLCASSRTALNYGYTFGSGTRLTVV.

The chain recombines TRBV5-6 with TRBJ1-1. The CDR3 extends over 14 amino acids. Per germline, CDR1 SGHDT and CDR2 YYEEEE. CDR3 loop: CASSFEGRSTEAFF.

The genes are TRBV5-6 and TRBJ2-1; TCRdb gives TRBD2 as the D gene, but with no DNA this cannot be confirmed. This CDR3 region has 15 residues. Germline CDR1 is SGHDT and CDR2 is YYEEEE. CDR3 sequence: CASSSSSIVLYEQFF.

The chain carries TRBV6-5 and TRBJ2-6; with no DNA, the TCRdb D assignment of TRBD1 cannot be verified. The CDR3 consists of 19 residues. Germline V gene lookup returns CDR1 MNHEY and CDR2 SVGAGI. The chain's CDR3 is CASSYSFRGQRRGANVLTF.